This T cell receptor (beta chain) appears in the sequencing data of a study of metastatic and nonmetastatic thyroid tumors. Per the germline V gene, CDR1 is LNHDA and CDR2 is SQIVND (reference sequence). Trimming removed 2 bases from V and 1 base from J, with 12 bases in between. The CDR3 is made up of 16 amino acids. This clone was counted between two and nine times. No treatment had been given to any patient before thyroid surgery. Using MiXCR, TCRdb reanalyzed the PCR reads. The data contain 35,000 to 45,000 clones, roughly 3.2% of them seen just once; the ten biggest clones take up approximately 10%.

The TCR was taken from a female donor with papillary thyroid cancer or a benign thyroid nodule (not recorded which). Some clones in this sample may be carry-over from other donors' samples. This sequence joins TRBV19 and TRBJ1-5; D possibly corresponds to TRBD1 (6 bases). Source material: blood. CDR3 in DNA: TGTGCCAGTAGTATATCCAGGGGAAGGAGCAATCAGCCCCAGCATTTT. The encoded protein is CASSISRGRSNQPQHF. The entire variable domain, with the rest obtained from reference TRBV19 and TRBJ1-5, is as follows: DGGITQSPKYLFRKEGQNVTLSCEQNLNHDAMYWYRQDPGQGLRLIYYSQIVNDFQKGDIAEGYSVSREKKESFPLTVTSAQKNPTAFYLCASSISRGRSNQPQHFGDGTRLSIL.